The sequence of this T cell receptor beta chain was determined in a study of blood T cell repertoires in COVID-19. Some clones are missing from TCRdb's copy, which holds only in-frame ones; the method was immunoSEQ multiplex PCR. The profile shows some 140,000 clones, approximately 80% of them singletons. Regarding this clone: The sample holds other DNA sequences that translate to the same CDR3.

Sequenced input: peripheral blood. This receptor was obtained from an older woman with COVID-19, enrolled during active disease.

CDR3 in amino acids: CASSQDRLAGYNEQFF. The CDR3 DNA is TGTGCCAGCAGCCAAGATAGGCTAGCAGGCTACAATGAGCAGTTCTTC. The chain employs TRBV3-1 (or the pseudogene TRBV3-2) and TRBJ2-1, with D maybe TRBD2 (5 bases). Germline assignment: CDR1 LGHDT and CDR2 YNNKEL (reference sequence). The length of the CDR3 is 16 residues. V was shortened by 0 bases and J by 3 bases, with 12 bases between the two germline ends.